Listed below are T cell receptor beta chains from one sample, sequenced in a study of regulatory T cells in long-lasting Graves disease. TCRdb called the multiplex PCR reads again in MiXCR, with one record for every CDR3 protein. The sample comprises about 470,000 distinct CDR3 sequences, roughly 21% of which are singletons, and about 7% rests with the top ten. The starting material was peripheral blood mononuclear cells (PBMCs), obtained when the disease was refractory, from a patient treated with antithyroid drugs. These receptors came from a female donor with Graves disease. Both conserved end residues are part of each CDR3. Each record gives: V gene, CDR3 protein.

V: TRBV11-3; CDR3: CASSLNSDTQYF
V: TRBV5-1; CDR3: CASSPLPGDVYGYTF
V: TRBV7-9; CDR3: CASSLGGIGTVYGYTF
V: TRBV7-3; CDR3: CASSLTEAEGNTEAFF
V: TRBV10-3; CDR3: CAISELPTKTANTEAFF
V: TRBV28; CDR3: CASILTQNTEAFF
V: TRBV5-1; CDR3: CASSSSGGVAQETQYF
V: TRBV7-9; CDR3: CASSVAGGAGETQYF
V: TRBV4-1; CDR3: CASSQEAGTGDGYTF
V: TRBV3-1; CDR3: CASSPGGGRSSEQYF
V: TRBV3-1; CDR3: CASSQDTLGYTF
V: TRBV7-2; CDR3: CASSPGGANEKLFF
V: TRBV12-3/TRBV12-4; CDR3: CASTENDRAIGEKLFF
V: TRBV20-1; CDR3: CSASGLTSGSYEQYF
V: TRBV12-3/TRBV12-4; CDR3: CASSFTRSYEQYF
V: TRBV6-4; CDR3: CASRVGGNQPQHF